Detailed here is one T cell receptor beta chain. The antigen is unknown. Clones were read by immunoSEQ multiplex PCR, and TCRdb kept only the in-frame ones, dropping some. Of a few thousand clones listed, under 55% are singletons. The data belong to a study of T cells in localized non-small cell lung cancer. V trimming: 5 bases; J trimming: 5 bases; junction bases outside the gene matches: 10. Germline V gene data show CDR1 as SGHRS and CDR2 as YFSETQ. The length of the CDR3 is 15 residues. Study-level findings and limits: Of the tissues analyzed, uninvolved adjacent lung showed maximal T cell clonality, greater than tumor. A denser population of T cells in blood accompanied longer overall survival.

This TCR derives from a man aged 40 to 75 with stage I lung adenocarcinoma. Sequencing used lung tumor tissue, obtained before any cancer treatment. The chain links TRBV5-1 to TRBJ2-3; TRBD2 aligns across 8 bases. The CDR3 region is CASSLSGSYEDTQYF. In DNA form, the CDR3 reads TGCGCCAGCAGTTTAAGCGGGAGTTACGAAGATACGCAGTATTTT.